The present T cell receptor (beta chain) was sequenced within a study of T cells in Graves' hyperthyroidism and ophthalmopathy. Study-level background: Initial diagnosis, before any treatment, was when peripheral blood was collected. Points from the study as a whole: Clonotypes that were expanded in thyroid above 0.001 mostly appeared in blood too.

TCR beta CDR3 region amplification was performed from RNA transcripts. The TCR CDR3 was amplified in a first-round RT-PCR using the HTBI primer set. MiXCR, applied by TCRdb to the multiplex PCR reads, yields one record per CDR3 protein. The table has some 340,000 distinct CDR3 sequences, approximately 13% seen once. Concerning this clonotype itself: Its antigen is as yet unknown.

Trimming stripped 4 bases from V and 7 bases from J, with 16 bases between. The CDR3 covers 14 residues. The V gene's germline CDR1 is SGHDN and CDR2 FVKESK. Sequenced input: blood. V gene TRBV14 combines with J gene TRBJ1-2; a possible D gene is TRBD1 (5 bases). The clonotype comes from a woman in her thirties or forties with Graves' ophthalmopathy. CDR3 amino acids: CASSRGSRGGGYTF. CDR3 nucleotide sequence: TGTGCCAGCAGCCGCGGCAGCCGGGGGGGTGGCTACACCTTC. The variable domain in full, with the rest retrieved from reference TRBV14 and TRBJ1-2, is EAGVTQFPSHSVIEKGQTVTLRCDPISGHDNLYWYRRVMGKEIKFLLHFVKESKQDESGMPNNRFLAERTGGTYSTLKVQPAELEDSGVYFCASSRGSRGGGYTFGSGTRLTVV.